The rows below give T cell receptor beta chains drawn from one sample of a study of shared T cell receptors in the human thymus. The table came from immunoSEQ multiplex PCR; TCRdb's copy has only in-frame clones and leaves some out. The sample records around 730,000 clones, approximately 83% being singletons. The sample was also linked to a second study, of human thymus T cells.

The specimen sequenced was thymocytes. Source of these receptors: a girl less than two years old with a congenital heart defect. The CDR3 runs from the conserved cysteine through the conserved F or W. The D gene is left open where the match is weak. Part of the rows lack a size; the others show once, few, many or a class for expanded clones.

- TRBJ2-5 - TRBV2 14 CASKRGGPQETQYF TGTGCCAGTAAAAGGGGGGGGCCACAAGAGACCCAGTACTTC
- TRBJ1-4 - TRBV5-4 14 CASSQDKEGEKLFF TGTGCCAGCAGTCAGGACAAAGAAGGAGAAAAACTGTTTTTT
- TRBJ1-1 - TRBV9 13 CASSVAVNTEAFF TGTGCCAGCAGCGTGGCTGTGAACACTGAAGCTTTCTTT
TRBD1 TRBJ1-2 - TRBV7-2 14 CASRDRGLVGGYTF TGTGCCAGCAGAGACAGGGGGCTAGTTGGTGGCTACACCTTC
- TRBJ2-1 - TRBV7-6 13 CASSLGRVDEQFF TGTGCCAGCAGCTTGGGCAGGGTGGATGAGCAGTTCTTC
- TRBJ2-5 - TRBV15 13 CATSRDSRETQYF TGTGCCACCAGCAGAGATTCCCGGGAGACCCAGTACTTC
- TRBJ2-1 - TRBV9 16 CASSVGRKSSYNEQFF TGTGCCAGCAGCGTAGGCCGTAAGAGCTCCTACAATGAGCAGTTCTTC
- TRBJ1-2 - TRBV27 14 CASNQRGHGYGYTF TGTGCCAGCAACCAAAGGGGACACGGCTATGGCTACACCTTC
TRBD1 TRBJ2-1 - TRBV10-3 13 CAFGDRGYNEQFF TGTGCCTTCGGGGACAGGGGCTACAATGAGCAGTTCTTC
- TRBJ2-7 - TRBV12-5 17 CASGLGNTTDKPYEQYF TGTGCTAGTGGCCTCGGAAACACGACAGATAAACCCTACGAGCAGTACTTC
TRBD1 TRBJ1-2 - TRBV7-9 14 CASSLRGRNYGYTF TGTGCCAGCAGCCTCAGGGGGCGGAACTATGGCTACACCTTC
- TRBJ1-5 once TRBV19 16 CASSIRGVNSNQPQHF TGTGCCAGTAGTATCCGGGGAGTCAATAGCAATCAGCCCCAGCATTTT
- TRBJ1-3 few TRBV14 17 CASSPSPGQMTGNTIYF TGTGCCAGCAGCCCCAGCCCGGGACAAATGACTGGAAACACCATATATTTT
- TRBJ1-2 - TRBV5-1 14 CASSLDQANYGYTF TGCGCCAGCAGCTTGGACCAGGCTAACTATGGCTACACCTTC
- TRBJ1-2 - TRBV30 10 CASEGGGYTF TGTGCCTCCGAGGGTGGTGGCTACACCTTC
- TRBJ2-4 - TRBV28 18 CASSLKKGSPRGKNIQYF TGTGCCAGCAGTTTAAAGAAGGGCTCTCCTAGGGGCAAAAACATTCAGTACTTC
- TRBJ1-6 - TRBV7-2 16 CASSLDLSRGSSPLHF TGTGCCAGCAGCTTAGACCTTAGCAGGGGCAGTTCACCCCTCCACTTT
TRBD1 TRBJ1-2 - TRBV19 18 CASSIDPYRTGTGIGYTF TGTGCCAGTAGTATAGATCCGTACCGAACCGGGACAGGGATTGGCTACACCTTC
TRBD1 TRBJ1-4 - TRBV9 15 CASSEGQGPNEKLFF TGTGCCAGCAGCGAGGGACAGGGTCCTAATGAAAAACTGTTTTTT
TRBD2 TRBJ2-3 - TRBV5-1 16 CASSPGTSGGTDTQYF TGCGCCAGCAGCCCGGGGACTAGCGGGGGCACAGATACGCAGTATTTT
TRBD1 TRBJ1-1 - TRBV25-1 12 CASSRTGLGAFF TGTGCCAGCAGTCGGACAGGGTTGGGAGCTTTCTTT
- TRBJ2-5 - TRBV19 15 CASSRWVDRQETQYF TGTGCCAGTAGTCGTTGGGTGGACAGACAAGAGACCCAGTACTTC
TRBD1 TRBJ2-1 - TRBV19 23 CASSTYRGGGTHATRPGYNEQFF TGTGCCAGTAGTACTTACAGGGGTGGCGGAACCCACGCAACCCGCCCAGGATACAATGAGCAGTTCTTC
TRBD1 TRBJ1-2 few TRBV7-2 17 CASSSGTGGYLGYGYTF TGTGCCAGCAGCTCCGGGACAGGGGGCTATTTAGGGTATGGCTACACCTTC
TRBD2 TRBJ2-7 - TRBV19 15 CASSRSRGGEYEQYF TGTGCCAGTAGTCGTTCCCGCGGGGGAGAATACGAGCAGTACTTC
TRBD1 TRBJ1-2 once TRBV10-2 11 CASGDSSRYTF TGCGCCAGCGGGGACAGCTCTCGCTACACCTTC
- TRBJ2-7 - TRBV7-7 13 CARKGLSIYEQYF TGTGCCAGAAAAGGACTATCGATTTACGAGCAGTACTTC
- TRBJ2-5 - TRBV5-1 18 CASSLALRAALKVETQYF TGCGCCAGCAGCTTGGCTCTAAGAGCGGCCCTAAAGGTGGAGACCCAGTACTTC
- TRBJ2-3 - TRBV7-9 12 CASSLETDTQYF TGTGCCAGCAGCTTGGAGACAGATACGCAGTATTTT
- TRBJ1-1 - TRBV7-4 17 CASSLRQGKQNGTEAFF TGTGCCAGCAGCTTAAGGCAGGGGAAGCAGAACGGCACTGAAGCTTTCTTT
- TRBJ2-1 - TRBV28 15 CASSLSGGNYNEQFF TGTGCCAGCAGTTTAAGTGGAGGCAACTACAATGAGCAGTTCTTC
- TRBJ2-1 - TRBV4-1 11 CASSQRDISFF TGCGCCAGCAGCCAGAGGGATATCTCGTTCTTC
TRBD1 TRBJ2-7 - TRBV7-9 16 CASSLSAWDRGFEQYF TGTGCCAGCAGCTTATCGGCTTGGGACAGGGGTTTTGAGCAGTACTTC
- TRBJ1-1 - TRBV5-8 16 CASSLGYEEGNTEAFF TGTGCCAGCAGCTTGGGGTACGAGGAGGGGAACACTGAAGCTTTCTTT
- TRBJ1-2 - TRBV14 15 CASSQWPLRSYGYTF TGTGCCAGCAGCCAATGGCCCCTGCGGAGTTATGGCTACACCTTC
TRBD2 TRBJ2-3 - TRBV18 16 CASSPGRQGSTDTQYF TGTGCCAGCTCACCCGGGAGGCAGGGATCCACAGATACGCAGTATTTT
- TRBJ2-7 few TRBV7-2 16 CASSSKEAGAHYEQYF TGTGCCAGCAGCTCCAAGGAGGCAGGGGCACACTACGAGCAGTACTTC
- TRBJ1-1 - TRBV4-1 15 CASSQDFEGVLEAFF TGCGCCAGCAGCCAAGATTTTGAGGGGGTACTAGAAGCTTTCTTT
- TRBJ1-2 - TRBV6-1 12 CASSGTAYGYTF TGTGCCAGCAGTGGTACTGCCTATGGCTACACCTTC
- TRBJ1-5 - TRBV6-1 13 CASSWGGRQPQHF TGTGCCAGCAGTTGGGGCGGTCGGCAGCCCCAGCATTTT
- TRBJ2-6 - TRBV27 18 CASSSYSQPSSGANVLTF TGTGCCAGCAGTTCCTACAGCCAGCCAAGCTCTGGGGCCAACGTCCTGACTTTC
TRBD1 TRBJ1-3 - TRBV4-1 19 CASSQAHDRGDFSGNTIYF TGCGCCAGCAGCCAAGCCCATGACAGGGGGGATTTCTCTGGAAACACCATATATTTT
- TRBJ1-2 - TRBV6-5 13 CASSYRSRVGYTF TGTGCCAGCAGTTATCGATCCCGAGTGGGCTACACCTTC
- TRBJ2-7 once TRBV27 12 CASRTGLGEQYF TGTGCCAGCAGGACAGGACTCGGCGAGCAGTACTTC
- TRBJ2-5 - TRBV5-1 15 CASSHQTDELETQYF TGCGCCAGCAGCCATCAGACAGATGAGCTGGAGACCCAGTACTTC
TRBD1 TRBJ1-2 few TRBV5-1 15 CASRDRGQSPFGYTF TGCGCCAGCAGGGACAGGGGACAGTCTCCCTTTGGCTACACCTTC
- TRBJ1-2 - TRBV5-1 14 CASAPFDSNYGYTF TGCGCCAGCGCACCTTTCGACTCTAACTATGGCTACACCTTC
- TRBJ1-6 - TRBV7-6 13 CASSLVLYSPLHF TGTGCCAGCAGCTTAGTCCTTTATTCACCCCTCCACTTT
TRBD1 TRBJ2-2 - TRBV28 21 CASIRITSGGAELSNTGELFF TGTGCCAGCATTCGAATCACCTCAGGGGGCGCCGAATTATCGAACACCGGGGAGCTGTTTTTT
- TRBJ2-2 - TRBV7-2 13 CASGGPNTGELFF TGTGCCAGCGGGGGCCCGAACACCGGGGAGCTGTTTTTT
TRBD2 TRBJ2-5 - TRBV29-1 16 CSGKGASGGYQETQYF TGCAGCGGGAAAGGGGCTAGCGGGGGGTACCAAGAGACCCAGTACTTC
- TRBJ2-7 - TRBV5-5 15 CASSLQGRLVYEQYF TGTGCCAGCAGCTTGCAGGGCAGGTTGGTCTACGAGCAGTACTTC
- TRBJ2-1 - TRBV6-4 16 CASSVVFGGIYNEQFF TGTGCCAGCAGTGTAGTGTTCGGGGGAATCTACAATGAGCAGTTCTTC
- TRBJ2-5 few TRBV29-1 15 CSVEEPPDYQETQYF TGCAGCGTTGAAGAGCCCCCCGACTACCAAGAGACCCAGTACTTC